This T cell receptor beta chain was sequenced in a study of blood T cell repertoires in COVID-19. CDR1 and CDR2 from the germline V gene are SGDLS and YYNGEE. The CDR3 runs to 16 residues. V was clipped by 0 bases and J by 2 bases; unmatched bases: 6. TCRdb's copy holds only in-frame clones and misses some; the assay was immunoSEQ multiplex PCR. The table includes 250,000 or so clones, about nine tenths detected once. This chain uses TRBV9 with TRBJ2-3; 7 bases fit TRBD2. The sample consisted of peripheral blood. This sequence originates from an older woman with acute or convalescent COVID-19. In DNA form, the CDR3 reads TGTGCCAGCAGCGTAGGAGCGGGGAGATACACAGATACGCAGTATTTT. This codes for CASSVGAGRYTDTQYF.